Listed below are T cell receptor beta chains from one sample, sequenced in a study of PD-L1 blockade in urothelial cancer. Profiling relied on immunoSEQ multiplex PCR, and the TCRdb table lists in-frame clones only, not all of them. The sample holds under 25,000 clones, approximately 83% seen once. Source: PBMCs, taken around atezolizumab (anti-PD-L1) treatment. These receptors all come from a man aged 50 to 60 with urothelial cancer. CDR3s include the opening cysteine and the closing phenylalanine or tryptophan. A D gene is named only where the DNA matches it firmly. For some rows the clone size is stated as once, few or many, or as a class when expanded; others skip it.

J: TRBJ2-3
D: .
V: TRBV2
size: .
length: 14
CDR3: CASSARQGTDTQYF
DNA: TGTGCCAGCAGTGCTCGACAGGGCACAGATACGCAGTATTTT

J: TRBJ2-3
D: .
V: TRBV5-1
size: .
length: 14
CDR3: CASSARTSTDTQYF
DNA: TGCGCCAGCAGCGCTAGGACTAGCACAGATACGCAGTATTTT

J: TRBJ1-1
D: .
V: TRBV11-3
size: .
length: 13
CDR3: CASSLDQWTEAFF
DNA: TGTGCCAGCAGCTTAGATCAGTGGACTGAAGCTTTCTTT

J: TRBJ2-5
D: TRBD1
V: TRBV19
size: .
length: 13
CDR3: CASSGQAQETQYF
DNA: TGTGCCAGTAGTGGACAGGCTCAGGAGACCCAGTACTTC

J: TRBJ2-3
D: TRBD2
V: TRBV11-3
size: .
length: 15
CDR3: CASSTGGAGTDTQYF
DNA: TGTGCCAGCAGCACCGGGGGGGCTGGCACAGATACGCAGTATTTT

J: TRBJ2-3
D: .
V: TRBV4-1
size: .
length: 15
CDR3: CASSQEWGQTDTQYF
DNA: TGCGCCAGCAGCCAAGAGTGGGGGCAAACAGATACGCAGTATTTT

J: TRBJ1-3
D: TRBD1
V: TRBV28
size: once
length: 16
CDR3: CASSFPTGAYGNTIYF
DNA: TGTGCCAGCAGTTTCCCGACAGGGGCGTACGGAAACACCATATATTTT

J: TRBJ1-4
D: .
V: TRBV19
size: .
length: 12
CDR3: CASTHGSEKLFF
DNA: TGTGCCAGTACCCACGGGAGCGAAAAACTGTTTTTT

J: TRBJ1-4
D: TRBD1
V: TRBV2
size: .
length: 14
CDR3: CASRQGASNEKLFF
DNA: TGTGCCAGCCGACAGGGCGCATCTAATGAAAAACTGTTTTTT

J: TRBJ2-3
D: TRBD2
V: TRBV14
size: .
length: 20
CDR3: CASSQVPRGGTSGRWDTQYF
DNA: TGTGCCAGCAGCCAAGTGCCTCGTGGAGGGACTAGCGGGAGATGGGATACGCAGTATTTT

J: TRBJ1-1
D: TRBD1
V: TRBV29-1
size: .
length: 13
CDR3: CSVRTGGLTEAFF
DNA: TGCAGCGTACGGACAGGGGGCCTCACTGAAGCTTTCTTT

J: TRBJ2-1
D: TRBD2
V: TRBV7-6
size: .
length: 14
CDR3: CASSLDAGGVTGFF
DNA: TGTGCCAGCAGCTTAGACGCGGGGGGGGTGACGGGGTTCTTC

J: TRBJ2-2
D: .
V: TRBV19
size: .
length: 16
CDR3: CASSIQGRMATGELFF
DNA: TGTGCCAGTAGTATACAGGGGAGAATGGCCACCGGGGAGCTGTTTTTT

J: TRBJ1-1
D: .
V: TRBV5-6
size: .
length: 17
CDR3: CASSLYKGKVTNTEAFF
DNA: TGTGCCAGCAGCTTGTACAAGGGGAAGGTAACTAACACTGAAGCTTTCTTT

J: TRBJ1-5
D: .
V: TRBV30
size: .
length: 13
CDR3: CAWSVHSNQPQHF
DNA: TGTGCCTGGAGTGTTCATAGCAATCAGCCCCAGCATTTT

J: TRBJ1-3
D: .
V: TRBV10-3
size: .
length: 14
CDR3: CAITSTGFGNTIYF
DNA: TGTGCCATCACCTCAACAGGGTTCGGAAACACCATATATTTT

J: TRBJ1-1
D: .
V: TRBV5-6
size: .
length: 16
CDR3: CASSWGEVVRNTEAFF
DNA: TGTGCCAGCAGCTGGGGAGAGGTGGTCAGGAACACTGAAGCTTTCTTT

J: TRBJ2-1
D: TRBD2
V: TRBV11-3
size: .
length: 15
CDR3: CASSPSSGGRNEQFF
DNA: TGTGCCAGCAGCCCCTCTAGCGGGGGCCGCAATGAGCAGTTCTTC

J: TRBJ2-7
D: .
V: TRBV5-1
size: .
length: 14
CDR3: CASSAGTHFYEQYF
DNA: TGCGCCAGCAGCGCCGGGACTCATTTCTACGAGCAGTACTTC

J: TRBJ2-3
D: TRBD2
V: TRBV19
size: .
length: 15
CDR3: CASSMGTSGGDTQYF
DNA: TGTGCCAGTAGTATGGGGACTAGCGGGGGAGATACGCAGTATTTT

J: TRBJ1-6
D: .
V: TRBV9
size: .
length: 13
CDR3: CASSVLSGSPLHF
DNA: TGTGCCAGCAGCGTTTTGAGTGGTTCACCCCTCCACTTT

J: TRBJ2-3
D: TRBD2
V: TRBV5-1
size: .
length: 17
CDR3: CASSFGATGLAIDTQYF
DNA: TGCGCCAGCAGCTTTGGGGCTACGGGACTAGCTATCGATACGCAGTATTTT

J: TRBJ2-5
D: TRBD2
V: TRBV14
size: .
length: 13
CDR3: CASSRSRGETQYF
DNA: TGTGCCAGCAGCCGTTCGCGGGGGGAGACCCAGTACTTC

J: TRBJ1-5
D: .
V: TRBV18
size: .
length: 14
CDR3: CASSIGYSNQPQHF
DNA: TGTGCCAGCTCAATCGGGTATAGCAATCAGCCCCAGCATTTT

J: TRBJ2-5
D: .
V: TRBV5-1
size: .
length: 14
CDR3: CASSLEVGRATQYF
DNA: TGCGCCAGCAGCTTGGAGGTCGGGAGAGCGACCCAGTACTTC

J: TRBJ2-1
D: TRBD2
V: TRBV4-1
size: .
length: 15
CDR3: CASSQASGSYNEQFF
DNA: TGCGCCAGCAGCCAAGCTAGCGGGAGCTACAATGAGCAGTTCTTC

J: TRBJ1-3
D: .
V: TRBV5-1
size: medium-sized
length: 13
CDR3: CASSSDLGDTIYF
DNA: TGCGCCAGCAGCTCGGACCTCGGGGACACCATATATTTT

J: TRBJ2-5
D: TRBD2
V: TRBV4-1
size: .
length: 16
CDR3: CASSHWGGTDQETQYF
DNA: TGCGCCAGCAGCCACTGGGGAGGGACCGACCAAGAGACCCAGTACTTC

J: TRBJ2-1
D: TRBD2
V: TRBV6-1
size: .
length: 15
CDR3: CASTRLASGRNEQFF
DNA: TGTGCCAGCACTCGACTCGCGAGCGGGAGAAATGAGCAGTTCTTC

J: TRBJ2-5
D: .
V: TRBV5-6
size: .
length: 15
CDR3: CASSLQGRGAETQYF
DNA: TGTGCCAGCAGCTTGCAGGGGAGGGGGGCTGAGACCCAGTACTTC

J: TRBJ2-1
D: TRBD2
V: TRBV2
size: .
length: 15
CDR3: CASSEEAGGRSEQFF
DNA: TGTGCCAGCAGTGAAGAAGCGGGGGGGCGAAGTGAGCAGTTCTTC

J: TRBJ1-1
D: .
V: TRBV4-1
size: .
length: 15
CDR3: CASSQDRWGDTEAFF
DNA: TGCGCCAGCAGCCAAGATCGTTGGGGGGACACTGAAGCTTTCTTT

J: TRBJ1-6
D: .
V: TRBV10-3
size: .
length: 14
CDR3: CAISEGGSNSPLHF
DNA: TGTGCCATCAGTGAAGGCGGGAGTAATTCACCCCTCCACTTT

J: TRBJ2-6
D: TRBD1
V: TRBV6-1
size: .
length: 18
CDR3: CASSEYWTGGAGANVLTF
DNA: TGTGCCAGCAGTGAATACTGGACAGGGGGTGCTGGGGCCAACGTCCTGACTTTC

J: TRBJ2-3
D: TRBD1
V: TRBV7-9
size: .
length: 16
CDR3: CASSPPGQGNSDTQYF
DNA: TGTGCCAGCAGCCCACCGGGACAGGGAAATTCAGATACGCAGTATTTT

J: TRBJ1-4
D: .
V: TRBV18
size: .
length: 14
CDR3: CASGPGSTNEKLFF
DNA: TGTGCCAGCGGCCCAGGGTCCACTAATGAAAAACTGTTTTTT

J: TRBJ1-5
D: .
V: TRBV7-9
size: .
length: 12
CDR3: CASSRGGQPQHF
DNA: TGTGCCAGCAGCCGGGGAGGTCAGCCCCAGCATTTT

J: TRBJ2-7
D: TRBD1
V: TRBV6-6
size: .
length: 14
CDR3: CASSPGQGAYEQYF
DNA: TGTGCCAGCAGCCCTGGACAGGGGGCCTACGAGCAGTACTTC

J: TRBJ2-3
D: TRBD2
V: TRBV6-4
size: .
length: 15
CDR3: CASSDGTSGADTQYF
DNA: TGTGCCAGCAGTGACGGGACTAGCGGGGCGGATACGCAGTATTTT

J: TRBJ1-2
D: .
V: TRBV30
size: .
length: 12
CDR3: CAWSGGDHGYTF
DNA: TGTGCCTGGAGTGGGGGGGACCATGGCTACACCTTC

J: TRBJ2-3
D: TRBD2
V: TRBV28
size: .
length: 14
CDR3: CASSLLAGGQTQYF
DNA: TGTGCCAGCAGCCTACTAGCGGGGGGGCAAACGCAGTATTTT

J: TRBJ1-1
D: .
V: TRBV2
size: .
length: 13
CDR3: CASRGREDTEAFF
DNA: TGTGCCAGCAGGGGCAGGGAGGACACTGAAGCTTTCTTT

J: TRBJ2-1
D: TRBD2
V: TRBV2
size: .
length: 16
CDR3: CASSHPSGSSYNEQFF
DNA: TGTGCCAGCAGTCACCCTAGCGGGAGCTCCTACAATGAGCAGTTCTTC

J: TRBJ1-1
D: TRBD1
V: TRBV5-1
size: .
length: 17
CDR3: CASSRAGTGFSNTEAFF
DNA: TGCGCCAGCAGCAGGGCCGGGACAGGGTTTTCGAACACTGAAGCTTTCTTT

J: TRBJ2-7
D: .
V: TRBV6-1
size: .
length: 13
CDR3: CASSEKSREEQYF
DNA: TGTGCCAGCAGTGAAAAGTCCCGCGAGGAGCAGTACTTC

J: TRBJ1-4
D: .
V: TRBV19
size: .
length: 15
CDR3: CASSSRQSGNEKLFF
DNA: TGTGCCAGTAGTAGCCGACAGTCGGGTAATGAAAAACTGTTTTTT

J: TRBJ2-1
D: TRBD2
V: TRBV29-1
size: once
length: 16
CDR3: CSVPGTSGRRYNEQFF
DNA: TGCAGCGTTCCTGGGACTAGCGGGAGGAGGTACAATGAGCAGTTCTTC

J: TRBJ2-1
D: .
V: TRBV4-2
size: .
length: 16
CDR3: CASSHGLGGSYNEQFF
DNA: TGTGCCAGCAGCCATGGGTTAGGCGGGTCCTACAATGAGCAGTTCTTC

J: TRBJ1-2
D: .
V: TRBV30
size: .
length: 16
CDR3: CAWYPVEQVVSYGYTF
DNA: TGTGCCTGGTACCCCGTGGAACAGGTCGTTTCATATGGCTACACCTTC

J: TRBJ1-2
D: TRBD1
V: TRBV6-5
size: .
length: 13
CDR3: CASSRDSNYGYTF
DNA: TGTGCCAGCAGTAGGGACAGTAACTATGGCTACACCTTC

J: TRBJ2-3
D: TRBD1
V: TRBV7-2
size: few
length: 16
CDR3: CASSRTTGGAGLTQYF
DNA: TGTGCCAGCAGCCGTACTACAGGGGGCGCAGGGTTGACGCAGTATTTT